This T cell receptor (beta chain) came from a study of regulatory T cells in long-lasting Graves disease. Building the TCR beta libraries relied on iRepertoire HTBI primers, and CDR3 regions underwent Arm-PCR. TCRdb analysed the multiplex PCR reads with MiXCR anew, one entry per CDR3 protein. The sample yields roughly 500,000 distinct CDR3 sequences, about 12% seen once. This clonotype has at least ten counts. Antigen unknown. Points from the study as a whole: Among samples with persistent disease, TRBV28, TRBJ1-2 and TRBJ2-5 were favored.

V trimming: 5 bases; J trimming: 1 base; junction bases outside the gene matches: 8. The germline V gene has CDR1 SGHAT and CDR2 FQNNGV. This CDR3 region has 17 residues. Time point of the sample: newly diagnosed GD, antithyroid drugs for less than 3 months. Extracted RNA from PBMCs served as the source of the TCR library. Clinicians diagnosed Graves' disease using American Thyroid Association guidelines. The sample was also reused in another study, on T cells in Graves' hyperthyroidism and ophthalmopathy. From that second work: Patients with uncontrolled infections, other autoimmune diseases, pregnancy or lactation were excluded.

The chain couples TRBV11-2 to TRBJ2-2; 9 bases align to TRBD1. The TCR comes from a woman in her 30s with Graves disease. The sample consisted of peripheral blood mononuclear cells (PBMCs), taken at new diagnosis, from a patient treated with antithyroid drugs. This chain's CDR3 is CASSPPRGQGNTGELFF. CDR3 DNA sequence: TGTGCCAGCAGCCCCCCACGGGGACAGGGGAACACCGGGGAGCTGTTTTTT.